The present T cell receptor (beta chain) was sequenced within a study of cytotoxic CD8 clonotypes in ibrutinib-treated CLL. Overall study: Patients attained about 25 partial and 2 complete responses; at median about 74 months, 14 remained remitted while 12 progressed.

J was trimmed by 4 bases and V by 6 bases; bases with no gene match: 7. Germline-derived CDR1 and CDR2 are ENHRY and SYGVKD. This CDR3 is built from 17 residues. TCRdb's copy holds only in-frame clones and misses some; the assay was immunoSEQ multiplex PCR. The data hold 40,000 or so clones, with about 70% observed a single time. This sequence originates from a human donor with chronic lymphocytic leukemia. Material: PBMCs, obtained after 12 months of ibrutinib treatment. The chain recombines TRBV10-3 with TRBJ2-2; 14 bases match TRBD2. The CDR3 is CAISPGTSGRGTGELFF. The CDR3 DNA reads as TGTGCCATCAGCCCCGGGACTAGCGGGAGAGGCACCGGGGAGCTGTTTTTT.